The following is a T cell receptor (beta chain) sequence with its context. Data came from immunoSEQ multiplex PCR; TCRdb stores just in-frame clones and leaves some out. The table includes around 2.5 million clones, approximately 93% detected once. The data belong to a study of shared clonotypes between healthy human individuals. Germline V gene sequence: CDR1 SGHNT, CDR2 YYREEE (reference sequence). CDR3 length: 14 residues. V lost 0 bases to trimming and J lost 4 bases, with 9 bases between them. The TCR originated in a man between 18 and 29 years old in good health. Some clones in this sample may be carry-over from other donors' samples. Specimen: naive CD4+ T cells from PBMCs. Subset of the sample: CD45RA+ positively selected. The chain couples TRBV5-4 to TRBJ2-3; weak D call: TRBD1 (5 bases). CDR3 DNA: TGTGCCAGCAGCTTGGCCAGCAGGGCAGATACGCAGTATTTT. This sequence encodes CASSLASRADTQYF.